Presented here are 27 T cell receptor beta chains from one specimen sequenced in a study of T cells in Graves' hyperthyroidism and ophthalmopathy. What was amplified from RNA transcripts were TCR beta CDR3 regions. Carried out on the TCR CDR3, a first-round RT-PCR used the HTBI primer set. Using its own MiXCR run on the multiplex PCR reads, TCRdb lists one record per CDR3 protein. Found here are 300,000 to 450,000 distinct CDR3 sequences, over 15% of them singletons; the top ten hold 15% to 17%. Specimen: blood. The receptors originated from a woman aged 35 to 49 with Graves' ophthalmopathy.

Ten or more counts support this clonotype. The CDR3 nucleotides read TGCAGTGCTGAGAAGGGGGCCGTCAATCAGCCCCAGCATTTT. This translates into CSAEKGAVNQPQHF. The rearrangement links TRBV20-1 to TRBJ1-5; 7 positions agree with TRBD1. From germline, CDR1 is DFQATT and CDR2 SNEGSKA (reference sequence). The trim removed 5 bases at V and 3 bases at J, leaving 7 bases unmatched. This CDR3 is built from 14 residues.

This clonotype was seen repeatedly, ten times or more. This sequence joins TRBV27 and TRBJ2-2, with 7 bases identical to TRBD2. CDR1 and CDR2 from the germline V gene are MNHEY and SMNVEV (reference sequence). The CDR3 totals 13 residues. The V segment lost 7 bases and the J segment 7 bases; nucleotides outside the gene matches: 6. CDR3 sequence: CASISGRNGELFF. The DNA for the CDR3 is TGTGCCAGCATCTCCGGGAGGAACGGGGAGCTGTTTTTT.

This clonotype was detected ten times or more. The CDR3 coding sequence is TGTGCCAGCAGCTTTGTCGGGACTAGCGGGAGGTACGAGCAGTACTTC. Its protein is CASSFVGTSGRYEQYF. This chain links TRBV5-6 with TRBJ2-7; TRBD2 matches at 15 bases. There are 16 residues in the CDR3. V lost 2 bases to trimming and J lost 4 bases; unmatched junction nucleotides: 4. Germline CDR1 reads SGHDT; CDR2 reads YYEEEE. The full variable domain, with the rest looked up from reference TRBV5-6 and TRBJ2-7, is DAGVTQSPTHLIKTRGQQVTLRCSPKSGHDTVSWYQQALGQGPQFIFQYYEEEERQRGNFPDRFSGHQFPNYSSELNVNALLLGDSALYLCASSFVGTSGRYEQYFGPGTRLTVT.

The J gene is TRBJ1-2, the V gene TRBV28; D might be TRBD1 (5 bases). The CDR3 is 14 residues long. Trimming pared 8 bases from V and 4 bases from J, leaving 17 bases between. Per the germline V gene, CDR1 is MDHEN and CDR2 is SYDVKM. CDR3 sequence (DNA): TGTGCCAGCGCACCGGCGGGGCGGGGCTATGGCTACACCTTC. It specifies CASAPAGRGYGYTF.

In this sample, this clonotype turned up many times. The chain carries TRBV11-2 and TRBJ1-2; TRBD1 aligns across 7 bases. Germline V gives CDR1 SGHAT, CDR2 FQNNGV. This CDR3 has 15 amino acids. J was trimmed by 3 bases and V by 1 base; bases with no gene match: 5. DNA for the CDR3: TGTGCCAGCAGCTTAGTACCAGGGGGGCACTATGGCTACACCTTC. Its protein product is CASSLVPGGHYGYTF. The full variable domain, in which reference TRBV11-2 and TRBJ1-2 provide the parts outside the CDR3, is EAGVAQSPRYKIIEKRQSVAFWCNPISGHATLYWYQQILGQGPKLLIQFQNNGVVDDSQLPKDRFSAERLKGVDSTLKIQPAKLEDSAVYLCASSLVPGGHYGYTFGSGTRLTVV.

This clonotype came up many times. The chain links TRBV20-1 to TRBJ1-1; the D is unclear. This CDR3 spans 13 amino acids. The germline gives CDR1 DFQATT, CDR2 SNEGSKA (reference sequence). V was clipped by 1 base and J by 2 bases, with 8 bases between them. CDR3: CSARVRRNTEAFF. The CDR3 coding sequence is TGCAGTGCTAGAGTAAGGCGAAACACTGAAGCTTTCTTT.

The chain couples TRBV7-3 to TRBJ2-2; D not resolved. CDR3 size: 16 residues. Trimming removed 2 bases at V and 0 bases at J, with 10 bases between. Germline lookup yields CDR1 SGHTA and CDR2 FQGTGA. CDR3 DNA: TGTGCCAGCAGCTTATACTCCGCGGCGAACACCGGGGAGCTGTTTTTT. Encoded protein: CASSLYSAANTGELFF. Full variable domain (outside the CDR3, taken from reference TRBV7-3 and TRBJ2-2): GAGVSQTPSNKVTEKGKYVELRCDPISGHTALYWYRQSLGQGPEFLIYFQGTGAADDSGLPNDRFFAVRPEGSVSTLKIQRTERGDSAVYLCASSLYSAANTGELFFGEGSRLTVL.

This clonotype was observed many times. The chain recombines TRBV2 with TRBJ1-1, with D perhaps matching TRBD1 (6 bases). The germline gives CDR1 SNHLY, CDR2 FYNNEI. Trimming took off 6 bases at V and 0 bases at J, with 23 bases between the two ends. The CDR3 contains 18 residues. The CDR3 DNA follows: TGTGCCAGCAGCGACCCACAGGGAAGGGGCTTTATGAACACTGAAGCTTTCTTT. Encoded protein: CASSDPQGRGFMNTEAFF.

This clonotype was found a few times. V usage is TRBV30 and J usage is TRBJ2-3; D remains ambiguous. Germline CDR1 and CDR2: GTSNPN and SVGIG (reference sequence). V lost 6 bases, J lost 4 bases, and 14 bases lay in between. The CDR3 is 13 residues long. CDR3: CACGSRRADTQYF. In DNA, the CDR3 is TGTGCCTGCGGATCTCGTCGGGCAGATACGCAGTATTTT. The variable domain in full, completed from reference TRBV30 and TRBJ2-3, reads SQTIHQWPATLVQPVGSPLSLECTVEGTSNPNLYWYRQAAGRGLQLLFYSVGIGQISSEVPQNLSASRPQDRQFILSSKKLLLSDSGFYLCACGSRRADTQYFGPGTRLTVL.

The chain recombines TRBV19 with TRBJ2-7; TRBD2 matches 10 bases. CDR3 size: 16 residues. V gave up 2 bases and J gave up 5 bases; unmatched junction bases: 9. Germline lookup yields CDR1 LNHDA and CDR2 SQIVND (reference sequence). The CDR3 here is CASSISGASGRHEQYF. The CDR3 DNA is TGTGCCAGTAGTATATCAGGGGCTAGCGGGAGACACGAGCAGTACTTC.

This clonotype was seen many times. The chain recombines TRBV5-4 with TRBJ2-7; D unresolved. The germline V gene has CDR1 SGHNT and CDR2 YYREEE (reference sequence). The V end was cut by 0 bases, the J end by 1 base, with 11 bases between. This CDR3 region has 15 residues. In DNA form, the CDR3 reads TGTGCCAGCAGCTTGGAAGGGATTAGGTCCTACGAGCAGTACTTC. Translating gives CASSLEGIRSYEQYF.

This clonotype was recorded a few times. The chain joins TRBV6-1 to TRBJ2-7; D may match TRBD1 or TRBD2 (6 bases each). Germline values: CDR1 MNHNS, CDR2 SASEGT. This CDR3 has 16 residues. Trimming removed 2 bases at V and 1 base at J, with 15 bases between. The CDR3 coding sequence is TGTGCCAGCAGTGAATGGGGGGACGGGACATCCTACGAGCAGTACTTC. Translation gives CASSEWGDGTSYEQYF.

The rearrangement uses TRBV6-1 and TRBJ2-7; TRBD1 might be the D (5 bases). This CDR3 region has 14 residues. Germline CDR1 and CDR2: MNHNS and SASEGT. V was pared by 4 bases and J by 3 bases, with 13 bases between. CDR3 region: CASSGHGHYYEQYF. The DNA of the CDR3 is TGTGCCAGCAGTGGACATGGACATTACTACGAGCAGTACTTC.

This clonotype was observed at least ten times. The junction does not match germline at one end; this may be a read error. The chain carries TRBV28 and TRBJ1-5; D perhaps matches TRBD1 (5 bases). In germline, CDR1 is MDHEN, CDR2 SYDVKM. CDR3 size: 15 residues. CDR3 in amino acids: CAGSSPTAPNQPQHF. CDR3 DNA sequence: TGTGCCGGCAGTTCTCCGACAGCACCTAATCAGCCCCAGCATTTT.

The CDR3 nucleotides are TGCAGTGCTCCTAGCGGGTTAGCCAAAAACATTCAGTACTTC. It codes for CSAPSGLAKNIQYF. The chain uses TRBV20-1 and TRBJ2-4; 8 nucleotides match TRBD2. The CDR3 has 14 residues. Germline V gene lookup returns CDR1 DFQATT and CDR2 SNEGSKA (reference sequence). J gave up 0 bases and V 5 bases, and 3 bases lay outside the gene matches.

This clonotype was found many times. V usage is TRBV5-1 and J usage is TRBJ2-2, with 10 bases that match TRBD2. V shed 3 bases, J shed 3 bases, and the junction held 2 bases outside the gene matches. The CDR3 totals 15 residues. CDR1 is SGHRS, CDR2 YFSETQ, per germline. DNA for the CDR3: TGCGCCAGCAGCTACGGACTAGCGGACACCGGGGAGCTGTTTTTT. Its protein is CASSYGLADTGELFF.

The V call is TRBV6-2 or TRBV6-3, the J call TRBJ2-5, with unresolved D. Germline lookup yields CDR1 MNHEY and CDR2 SVGEGT. Trimming stripped 6 bases from V and 2 bases from J, with 19 bases between. The CDR3 covers 16 residues. CDR3 coding DNA: TGTGCCAGCAGCCGCCAACAAGCTGCCACACAAGAGACCCAGTACTTC. Amino acids: CASSRQQAATQETQYF.

This clonotype was found many times. CDR3 residues: CASSLNADYGYTF. CDR3 DNA sequence: TGTGCCAGCAGCCTCAACGCGGACTATGGCTACACCTTC. This chain connects TRBV3-1 to TRBJ1-2; D is unresolved. The germline CDR1 and CDR2 sequences are LGHDT and YNNKEL (reference sequence). V shed 4 bases and J shed 3 bases, with 9 bases lying between them. The CDR3 covers 13 residues. Full variable domain (rest looked up from reference TRBV3-1 and TRBJ1-2): DTAVSQTPKYLVTQMGNDKSIKCEQNLGHDTMYWYKQDSKKFLKIMFSYNNKELIINETVPNRFSPKSPDKAHLNLHINSLELGDSAVYFCASSLNADYGYTFGSGTRLTVV.

Ten or more counts support this clonotype. The rearrangement links TRBV29-1 to TRBJ2-7; 9 nucleotides agree with TRBD1. Germline trimming cut 6 bases from V and 2 bases from J; bases unmatched to any gene: 8. The CDR3 totals 14 residues. Germline CDR1 is SQVTM and CDR2 is ANQGSEA. The CDR3 spells CSVPGQGFPYEQYF. For the CDR3, the DNA is TGCAGCGTACCGGGACAGGGTTTCCCCTACGAGCAGTACTTC.

Many counts were recorded for this clonotype. The chain uses TRBV19 and TRBJ2-4; perhaps TRBD1 as D (6 bases). V gave up 3 bases and J gave up 6 bases, with 9 bases separating them. Germline values: CDR1 LNHDA, CDR2 SQIVND (reference sequence). This CDR3 is built from 13 residues. CDR3 amino acids: CASSIGRGNIQYF. For the CDR3, the DNA is TGTGCCAGTAGTATTGGCAGGGGAAACATTCAGTACTTC.

The chain carries TRBV5-1 and TRBJ2-6; D remains ambiguous. Trimming stripped 2 bases from V and 0 bases from J, with 6 bases between. The CDR3 consists of 15 residues. Germline CDR1 and CDR2: SGHRS and YFSETQ. The CDR3, as DNA: TGCGCCAGCAGCTTATTCAGCTCTGGGGCCAACGTCCTGACTTTC. Protein product: CASSLFSSGANVLTF.

Many counts were recorded for this clonotype. This CDR3 reads CASSPVNQPQHF. The CDR3 nucleotides read TGTGCCAGCAGCCCGGTGAATCAGCCCCAGCATTTT. J is TRBJ1-5 and V is TRBV28; D is undetermined. Trimming took 6 bases from V and 4 from J, leaving 7 bases between them. Germline-derived CDR1 and CDR2 are MDHEN and SYDVKM. The CDR3 extends over 12 amino acids.

This clonotype has at least ten counts. For the CDR3, the DNA is TGTGCCAGCAGCTTAAGAGGGAGGGGGCTCTCTGAAGCTTTCTTT. Translated: CASSLRGRGLSEAFF. The gene calls are TRBV7-9 and TRBJ1-1; 7 positions match TRBD1. The germline gives CDR1 SEHNR, CDR2 FQNEAQ (reference sequence). The CDR3 contains 15 residues. Trimming at V came to 2 bases and at J to 6 bases, leaving 9 bases not matched to a gene.

There are many counts of this clonotype. This sequence joins TRBV28 and TRBJ1-1; the match to TRBD1 covers 8 bases. Germline CDR1 and CDR2: MDHEN and SYDVKM. The V and J ends lost 2 bases and 6 bases, in that order; junction bases with no gene match: 8. CDR3 length: 15 residues. The CDR3 nucleotides read TGTGCCAGCAGTTTACCGCGACAGGGGACCGCTGAAGCTTTCTTT. Residues: CASSLPRQGTAEAFF.

This clonotype was seen at least ten times. CDR3 loop: CASSYRGEDEETQYF. CDR3 DNA sequence: TGCGCCAGCAGCTATCGAGGGGAAGACGAAGAGACCCAGTACTTC. The chain couples TRBV5-1 to TRBJ2-5; possibly TRBD1 or TRBD2 for D (5 bases each). V lost 3 bases and J 3 bases, leaving 15 bases between the germline ends. This CDR3 has 15 amino acids. Germline-derived CDR1 and CDR2 are SGHRS and YFSETQ.

This clonotype was counted many times. The chain couples TRBV13 to TRBJ2-7; weak D call: TRBD2 (5 bases). Germline V gene sequence: CDR1 PRHDT, CDR2 FYEKMQ (reference sequence). The CDR3 contains 14 residues. Trimming pared 5 bases from V and 3 bases from J, leaving 14 bases between. The CDR3 region is CASSKAASSYEQYF. Here the CDR3 DNA reads TGTGCCAGCAGCAAGGCGGCTAGCAGCTACGAGCAGTACTTC.

This clonotype was recorded many times. DNA of the CDR3: TGTGCCAGCAGCTTAGAGTTTGTAGATGACGAGCAGTACTTC. Its translation: CASSLEFVDDEQYF. This chain uses TRBV11-2 with TRBJ2-7, with D unresolved. Germline V lookup: CDR1 SGHAT, CDR2 FQNNGV. V lost 0 bases to trimming and J lost 5 bases, with 11 bases between them. The CDR3 loop spans 14 amino acids.